This T cell receptor beta chain was sequenced during a study of blood T cells in healthy people across ages (dated by TCRdb to the mid-2010s). Background on the whole study: Template switching captured roughly one uniquely barcoded TCR beta cDNA molecule per two T cells in model experiments. Donors were grouped into four age groups: young (average roughly 15 years), middle-aged (39), aged (about 59) and long-lived (approximately 82). For two donors (one aged 18 to 30 and one aged 80 or older), the study analyzed two additional independent replicas of 1 million unique cDNA reads from the same blood draw. To track age-related changes in TCR beta repertoire diversity, the study relied on deep sequencing normalized with unique cDNA molecular identifiers. To avoid experimental bias, donors of different ages were distributed randomly across sequencing lanes.

CDR1 and CDR2, per the germline V gene, are SGHTA and FQGTGA. The V end gives up 4 bases and the J end 2 bases, leaving 6 bases in the junction not matched to a gene. The CDR3 runs 18 amino acids, cysteine and phenylalanine included. The entry retains the CDR3 DNA only, 54 bases that are in frame from base 1. Worth noting for this clonotype: Its binding antigen is unknown. No quality values exist for individual bases; no much larger clone is one base distant.

General findings and caveats noted by the study authors: Since profiling was done on bulk unsorted PBMCs, naive and antigen-experienced compartments could not be conclusively compared. As age increased, observed TCR beta diversity per million T cells dropped in a roughly linear way, and a significant reduction was already evident by age approximately 40. Total diversity estimates from one million sequenced T cells were considered lower bounds and underestimates. Donor CMV infection status was unknown, potentially confounding age-related changes in expanded clonotypes. Compared with the aged group, more naive CD4+ T cells, fewer expanded clones and increased TCR diversity were shown by the long-lived group, suggesting age selection. The percentage of naive T cells measured by flow cytometry correlated strongly with observed TCR beta diversity.

Library creation used 5' RACE. The second PCR ran for about 7 to 11 cycles and used a J-beta primer mix along with a sample-barcoded 5' primer. Each TCR beta cDNA molecule received a unique molecular identifier from a template-switch 5' adaptor carrying 12 random nucleotides. Each sample yielded at least 2.5 million CDR3-containing paired-end reads. The Mint cDNA synthesis kit, primed by a TRBC-specific oligonucleotide, was used to synthesize first-strand cDNA from all RNA. Following uracil-DNA glycosylase treatment, a first 18-cycle PCR with universal primers M1SS and BC2_uni_R was performed on all cDNA. Per the source publication's procedure: Normalization of each sample was performed by random selection of 1 million high-quality reads, each carrying a distinct molecular identifier. Reads with shared molecular identifiers were discarded instead of being binned into consensus sequences. MiTCR, set to a Q25 quality threshold and the strictest error-elimination algorithm, was used for CDR3 identification, clonotype clustering and error correction. A nonparametric unseen species model using Euler transformation provided a lower-bound estimate of total TCR beta diversity. Using fastp trimming at Q25 and MiXCR clonotype assembly, TCRdb reanalyzed the public sequencing data and kept in-frame beta chains. Each entry is one CDR3 protein sequence, shown with its most common DNA and genes. The V and J calls shown here were made by TCRdb, not taken from the authors' results. Within this sample are fewer than 2 million distinct CDR3 sequences, with roughly 43% of them counted one time only. About 23% of the sample goes to the ten largest clones.

The 39 donors, aged about 6 to 95 years, were systemically healthy Caucasian individuals from Russia. Each donor gave about 9.8 milliliters of peripheral blood, drawn into EDTA-treated Vacutainer tubes. Ficoll-Paque density-gradient centrifugation was used to isolate PBMCs, with at least 7 million obtained per sample. Total RNA, at least 6 micrograms per sample, was extracted from PBMCs with Trizol reagent. For every donor, flow cytometry on a PBMC aliquot measured the percentage of naive CD45RAhigh/CD27high T cells. What was sequenced was blood. The V and J genes are TRBV7-3 and TRBJ2-1, with TRBD2 matching 15 junction bases. The receptor's source is a human donor in good health. For the CDR3, the sequence is CASSSGTSGGPPYNEQFF. In nucleotide form, the sequence is TGTGCCAGCAGCTCCGGGACTAGCGGGGGGCCACCCTACAATGAGCAGTTCTTC.